The 12 T cell receptor beta chains below come from one sample, sequenced in a study of blood T cell repertoires in COVID-19. Assay: immunoSEQ multiplex PCR; the TCRdb copy retains only in-frame clones and omits some. The sample carries about 100,000 clones, roughly nine tenths recorded once. The sample was peripheral blood. These receptors all stem from a human donor with active COVID-19. The donor label of this sample is uncertain.

This clone occurred once. The chain carries TRBV24-1 and TRBJ2-3; 7 bases align to TRBD1. The length of the CDR3 is 15 residues. J gave up 4 bases and V 0 bases, and 3 bases lay outside the gene matches. CDR1 is KGHDR, CDR2 SFDVKD, per germline. CDR3 residues: CATSDLPQGSDTQYF. The CDR3 bases are TGTGCCACCAGTGATTTGCCACAGGGGTCAGATACGCAGTATTTT.

The J gene is TRBJ2-4, the V gene TRBV2, with TRBD1 as a possible D gene (6 bases). This CDR3 has 14 residues. Germline V CDR1 and CDR2: SNHLY, FYNNEI. V was cut by 2 bases and J by 4 bases, with 9 bases left in between. CDR3 DNA sequence: TGTGCCAGCAGTGAAAGGACAGCGAAAAACATTCAGTACTTC. Protein sequence: CASSERTAKNIQYF. The complete variable domain, with remaining parts taken from reference TRBV2 and TRBJ2-4, reads EPEVTQTPSHQVTQMGQEVILRCVPISNHLYFYWYRQILGQKVEFLVSFYNNEISEKSEIFDDQFSVERPDGSNFTLKIRSTKLEDSAMYFCASSERTAKNIQYFGAGTRLSVL.

The rearrangement joins TRBV3-1 (or the pseudogene TRBV3-2) to TRBJ2-1, with TRBD1 matching 9 bases. The CDR3 spans 15 residues. J gave up 9 bases and V 3 bases, and 9 bases lay outside the gene matches. Germline V gives CDR1 LGHDT, CDR2 YNNKEL (reference sequence). In DNA form, the CDR3 reads TGTGCCAGCAGCCAGGGACAGGGTGATGAGGGTGAGCAGTTCTTC. It translates to CASSQGQGDEGEQFF.

The V and J genes are TRBV5-1 and TRBJ1-1, with 8 nucleotides matching TRBD1. After removal of 0 bases from V and 7 bases from J, the junction contained 5 bases not matched to a gene. Germline V CDR1 and CDR2: SGHRS, YFSETQ. The CDR3 is 14 residues long. As DNA, the CDR3 is TGCGCCAGCAGCTTGGATCCCGGGACAGGTGAAGCTTTCTTT. This sequence encodes CASSLDPGTGEAFF.

The J gene is TRBJ1-6, the V gene TRBV7-2; D remains ambiguous. The germline CDR1 and CDR2 sequences are SGHTA and FQGNSA. V gave up 1 base and J gave up 0 bases, with 7 bases separating them. The CDR3 runs to 16 residues. The CDR3 region has the DNA TGTGCCAGCAGCTTAGTAGCGAGCTCCTATAATTCACCCCTCCACTTT. Protein product: CASSLVASSYNSPLHF. The whole variable domain, filled in from reference TRBV7-2 and TRBJ1-6, reads GAGVSQSPSNKVTEKGKDVELRCDPISGHTALYWYRQSLGQGLEFLIYFQGNSAPDKSGLPSDRFSAERTGGSVSTLTIQRTQQEDSAVYLCASSLVASSYNSPLHFGNGTRLTVT.

This chain connects TRBV28 to TRBJ1-1; TRBD1 is a possible D gene (5 bases). This CDR3 has 13 amino acids. Trimming left V 2 bases short and J 8 bases short, with 12 bases between. CDR1 is MDHEN, CDR2 SYDVKM, per germline. The CDR3 here is CASSLVRAVEAFF. The CDR3 DNA reads TGTGCCAGCAGTTTAGTCAGGGCCGTGGAAGCTTTCTTT.

The chain is built from TRBV24-1 and TRBJ2-7; perhaps TRBD2 as D (5 bases). The CDR3 contains 13 residues. Trimming removed 9 bases from V and 6 bases from J, with 17 bases in between. Germline V gene lookup returns CDR1 KGHDR and CDR2 SFDVKD. In DNA form, the CDR3 reads TGTGCCACCCAAACGATAAAAGGAGGCGAGCAGTACTTC. Residues: CATQTIKGGEQYF.

Only one count was recorded for this clone. The chain uses TRBV6-1 and TRBJ1-1, with D possibly TRBD1 on 5 matching bases. The germline V gene encodes CDR1 MNHNS and CDR2 SASEGT. This CDR3 contains 15 residues. V dropped 0 bases and J dropped 6 bases, with 14 bases sitting between them. The CDR3 reads CASSEARAWGAEAFF. CDR3 nucleotide sequence: TGTGCCAGCAGTGAAGCCCGGGCCTGGGGCGCTGAAGCTTTCTTT.

The chain links TRBV5-6 to TRBJ1-2; TRBD1 matches at 10 bases. Germline values: CDR1 SGHDT, CDR2 YYEEEE. The CDR3 loop spans 15 amino acids. Unmatched junction bases numbered 8, after V lost 4 bases and J lost 5 bases. The CDR3 DNA sequence: TGTGCCAGCAGCCTATACTGGACAGGGGGGTATGGCTACACCTTC. The encoded protein is CASSLYWTGGYGYTF.

The chain employs TRBV27 and TRBJ2-3, with TRBD1 identical over 12 bases. V was pared by 5 bases and J by 5 bases, with 8 bases of the junction left unmatched. The CDR3 covers 16 residues. Looked up from germline, CDR1 is MNHEY and CDR2 is SMNVEV (reference sequence). The CDR3 protein is CASSRIGDRGQDTQYF. The DNA of the CDR3 is TGTGCCAGCAGTCGTATTGGGGACAGGGGGCAAGATACGCAGTATTTT.

The chain joins TRBV7-9 to TRBJ1-2; no reliable D call. The CDR3 contains 13 residues. CDR1 SEHNR and CDR2 FQNEAQ come from the germline V gene (reference sequence). Trimming pared 3 bases from V and 3 bases from J, leaving 8 bases between. CDR3 region: CASSLGVDYGYTF. As DNA, the CDR3 is TGTGCCAGCAGCTTGGGAGTTGACTATGGCTACACCTTC.

This sequence joins TRBV7-3 and TRBJ1-2; TRBD1 matches 12 bases. The germline V gene encodes CDR1 SGHTA and CDR2 FQGTGA. The CDR3 sequence is 15 residues long. Unmatched junction bases numbered 0, after V lost 2 bases and J lost 2 bases. The CDR3 reads CASSLGTGGNYGYTF. CDR3 sequence (DNA): TGTGCCAGCAGCTTAGGGACAGGGGGCAACTATGGCTACACCTTC.